The rows below give T cell receptor beta chains drawn from one sample of a study of blood T cells in healthy people across ages. TCRdb itself ran the 5' RACE reads through MiXCR, one entry per CDR3 protein. Found here are hundreds of thousands of distinct CDR3 sequences, less than 60% of them singletons; the top ten hold over 15%. The sample was blood. These receptors originate from a man older than 75 in good health. CDR3s include the opening cysteine and the closing phenylalanine or tryptophan. D genes are given only for firm matches.

. | TRBV7-3 | CASSLQGTYNEQFF
TRBD1 | TRBV11-2 | CASSIDGTGFGNEQYF
TRBD1 | TRBV25-1 | CACSPWDRGLSYNEQFF
. | TRBV7-3 | CASSRGSSGELFF
. | TRBV29-1 | CSVVVAGVGEQYF
. | TRBV7-3 | CASSSQEGRGGELFF
. | TRBV20-1 | CSARAGGNSLEAFF
. | TRBV7-2 | CASSLALALSNEQYF
. | TRBV5-6 | CASSRRWINTEAFF
. | TRBV12-3/TRBV12-4 | CASSPRVRGTGELFF
. | TRBV3-1 | CASSQGPGRGNQPQHF
. | TRBV7-2 | CASSLAVGDTLGLFF
. | TRBV7-2 | CASSLDGLDGSRYF
TRBD2 | TRBV7-2 | CASSAAASGLILAKNIQYF
. | TRBV5-5 | CASSLDLPRTDTQYF
TRBD2 | TRBV20-1 | CSANSGWDSYEQYF
TRBD2 | TRBV10-3 | CAISESREGRNEQYF
. | TRBV27 | CASSPRAFQTQYF
. | TRBV28 | CASSWWTVGGKLFF
TRBD1 | TRBV29-1 | CGVETGAGELFF
TRBD2 | TRBV2 | CASGGQGLEQFF
TRBD2 | TRBV7-2 | CASSSSGRRYQETQFF
TRBD2 | TRBV7-9 | CAGSLDLSGGSDTQYF
. | TRBV12-3/TRBV12-4 | CASSLTGTYNEQYF
TRBD1 | TRBV6-6 | CATYRGENTGELFF
. | TRBV7-9 | CASSHTPQGTDTQYF
TRBD1 | TRBV20-1 | CSARRGTGPYNEQFF
TRBD1 | TRBV5-5 | CASSWGTGGNGGYTF
. | TRBV29-1 | CTTRDSTDTQYF
. | TRBV7-9 | CASSLMGGNGYTF
. | TRBV20-1 | CSATSDNEYSYEQYF
TRBD1 | TRBV10-3 | CAISVGQGPSEAFF
TRBD2 | TRBV2 | CASSSSSGRGNEQFF
TRBD2 | TRBV20-1 | CSAEAGGSYNEQYF
. | TRBV20-1 | CSARGRVGYGYTF
. | TRBV12-3/TRBV12-4 | CASSLGGSVGATDTQYF
. | TRBV20-1 | CSARNYLTDTQYF
. | TRBV7-9 | CASSLVGGAKWNEQFF
. | TRBV6-2/TRBV6-3 | CASSYSRNYGYTF
. | TRBV27 | CASTLPRRIYEQYF
TRBD1 | TRBV5-1 | CASSPNAGTGVTEAFF
. | TRBV9 | CASSVDPGRRDGYTF
. | TRBV5-1 | CASRSSSGQSNEKLFF
TRBD2 | TRBV12-3/TRBV12-4 | CASSYPQGGAHSGELFF
TRBD2 | TRBV7-9 | CAGSLVAGGLLYNEQFF
TRBD2 | TRBV20-1 | CSATAQGLAGNEQYF
. | TRBV27 | CASSLWGTQYF
TRBD1 | TRBV19 | CASSIDAEGQGTYTF
TRBD2 | TRBV7-3 | CASSAWGGGPYNEQFF
. | TRBV6-5 | CASSWTQGNEQFF
. | TRBV12-3/TRBV12-4 | CASSLATEQFF
. | TRBV6-2/TRBV6-3 | CASSYSIRLGYNSPLHF
. | TRBV2 | CASTWVAEQYF
. | TRBV7-9 | CASSLAERNYNEQFF
. | TRBV5-1 | CASSRHYEQYF
. | TRBV7-9 | CASSPLRTPFNNEQFF
TRBD2 | TRBV11-2 | CASSSPGSGIRNEQYF
. | TRBV7-9 | CASSVTPAGETQYF